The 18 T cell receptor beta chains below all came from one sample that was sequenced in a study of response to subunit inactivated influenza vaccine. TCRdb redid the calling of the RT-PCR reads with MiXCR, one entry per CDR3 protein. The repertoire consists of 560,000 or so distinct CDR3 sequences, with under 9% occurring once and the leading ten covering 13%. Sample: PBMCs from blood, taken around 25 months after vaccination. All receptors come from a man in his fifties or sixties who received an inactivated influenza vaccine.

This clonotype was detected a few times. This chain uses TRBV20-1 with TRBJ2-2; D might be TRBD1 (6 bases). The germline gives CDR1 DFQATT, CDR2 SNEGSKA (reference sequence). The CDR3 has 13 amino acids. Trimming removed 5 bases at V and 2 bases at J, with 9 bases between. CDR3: CSAHRVNTGELFF. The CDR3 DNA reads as TGCAGTGCTCACAGGGTTAACACCGGGGAGCTGTTTTTT.

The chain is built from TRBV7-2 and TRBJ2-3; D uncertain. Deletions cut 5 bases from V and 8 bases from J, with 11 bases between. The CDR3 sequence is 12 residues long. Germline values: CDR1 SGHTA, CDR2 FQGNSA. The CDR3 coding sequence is TGTGCCAGCAGCCACCCGCGATCTACGCAGTATTTT. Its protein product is CASSHPRSTQYF. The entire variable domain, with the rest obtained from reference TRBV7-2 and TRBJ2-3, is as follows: GAGVSQSPSNKVTEKGKDVELRCDPISGHTALYWYRQSLGQGLEFLIYFQGNSAPDKSGLPSDRFSAERTGGSVSTLTIQRTQQEDSAVYLCASSHPRSTQYFGPGTRLTVL.

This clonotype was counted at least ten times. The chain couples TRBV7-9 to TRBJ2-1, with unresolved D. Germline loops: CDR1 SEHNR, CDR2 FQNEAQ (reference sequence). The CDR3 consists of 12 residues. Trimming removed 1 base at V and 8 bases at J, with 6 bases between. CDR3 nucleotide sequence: TGTGCCAGCAGCTTAGGGGTCCATGAGCAGTTCTTC. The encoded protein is CASSLGVHEQFF. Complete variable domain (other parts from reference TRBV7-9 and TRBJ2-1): DTGVSQNPRHKITKRGQNVTFRCDPISEHNRLYWYRQTLGQGPEFLTYFQNEAQLEKSRLLSDRFSAERPKGSFSTLEIQRTEQGDSAMYLCASSLGVHEQFFGPGTRLTVL.

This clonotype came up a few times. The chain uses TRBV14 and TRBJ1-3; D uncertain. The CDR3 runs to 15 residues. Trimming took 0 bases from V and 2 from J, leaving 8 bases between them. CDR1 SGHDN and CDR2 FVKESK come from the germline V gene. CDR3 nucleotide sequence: TGTGCCAGCAGCCAAGAGCGGCAGGCTGGAAACACCATATATTTT. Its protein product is CASSQERQAGNTIYF. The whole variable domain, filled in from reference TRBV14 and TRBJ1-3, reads EAGVTQFPSHSVIEKGQTVTLRCDPISGHDNLYWYRRVMGKEIKFLLHFVKESKQDESGMPNNRFLAERTGGTYSTLKVQPAELEDSGVYFCASSQERQAGNTIYFGEGSWLTVV.

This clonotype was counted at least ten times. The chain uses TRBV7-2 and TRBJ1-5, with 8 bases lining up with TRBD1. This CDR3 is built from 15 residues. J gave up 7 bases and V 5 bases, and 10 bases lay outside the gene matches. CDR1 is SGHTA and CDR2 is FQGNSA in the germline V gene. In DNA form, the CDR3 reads TGTGCCAGCAGCCCATCGACAGGGGTTGGACAGCCCCAGCATTTT. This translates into CASSPSTGVGQPQHF.

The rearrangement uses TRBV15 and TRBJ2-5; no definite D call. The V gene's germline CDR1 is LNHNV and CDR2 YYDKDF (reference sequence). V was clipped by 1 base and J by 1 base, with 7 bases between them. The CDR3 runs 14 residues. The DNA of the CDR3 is TGTGCCACCAGCAGAGGAGAGGTCCAAGAGACCCAGTACTTC. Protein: CATSRGEVQETQYF.

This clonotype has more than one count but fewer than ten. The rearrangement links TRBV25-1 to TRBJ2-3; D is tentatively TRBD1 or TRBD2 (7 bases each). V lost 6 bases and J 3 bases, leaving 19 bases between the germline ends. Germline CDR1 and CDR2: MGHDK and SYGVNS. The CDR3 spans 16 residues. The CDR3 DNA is TGTGCCAGCAGCCCGGGGGGCAGGGGGGTAACAGATACGCAGTATTTT. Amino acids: CASSPGGRGVTDTQYF.

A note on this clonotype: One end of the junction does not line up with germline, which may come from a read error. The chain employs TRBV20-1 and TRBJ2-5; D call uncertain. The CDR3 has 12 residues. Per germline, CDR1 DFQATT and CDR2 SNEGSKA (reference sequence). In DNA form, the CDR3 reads TGCAGTGCTCATGAGGCCCAACAGACCCAGTACTTC. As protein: CSAHEAQQTQYF.

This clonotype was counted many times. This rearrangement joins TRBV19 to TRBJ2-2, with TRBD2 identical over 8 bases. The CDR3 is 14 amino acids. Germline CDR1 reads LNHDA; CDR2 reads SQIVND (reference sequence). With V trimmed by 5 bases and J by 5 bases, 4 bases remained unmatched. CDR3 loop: CASSREGRTGELFF. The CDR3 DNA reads TGTGCCAGTAGTCGGGAGGGCCGTACCGGGGAGCTGTTTTTT.

CDR3 sequence reads: CASSLRGGYQPQHF. The CDR3 DNA is TGCGCCAGCAGCTTGAGAGGGGGCTATCAGCCCCAGCATTTT. This sequence joins TRBV5-1 and TRBJ1-5, with 7 bases that match TRBD1. V shed 1 base and J 5 bases; nucleotides not matched to a gene: 3. Germline V gene sequence: CDR1 SGHRS, CDR2 YFSETQ. The CDR3 is made up of 14 amino acids.

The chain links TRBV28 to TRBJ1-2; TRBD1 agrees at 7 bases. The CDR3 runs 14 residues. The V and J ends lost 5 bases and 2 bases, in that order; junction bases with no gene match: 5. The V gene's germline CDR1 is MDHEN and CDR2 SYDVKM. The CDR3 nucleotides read TGTGCCAGCAGTCCCCAGGGGGGAAACTATGGCTACACCTTC. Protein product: CASSPQGGNYGYTF.

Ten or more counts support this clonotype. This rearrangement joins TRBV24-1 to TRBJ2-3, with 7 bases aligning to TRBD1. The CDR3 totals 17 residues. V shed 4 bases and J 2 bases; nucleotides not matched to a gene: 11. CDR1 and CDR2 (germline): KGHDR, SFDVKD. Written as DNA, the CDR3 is TGTGCCACCAGTGACCCTCGACAGGGAAGGGTCACAGATACGCAGTATTTT. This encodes CATSDPRQGRVTDTQYF.

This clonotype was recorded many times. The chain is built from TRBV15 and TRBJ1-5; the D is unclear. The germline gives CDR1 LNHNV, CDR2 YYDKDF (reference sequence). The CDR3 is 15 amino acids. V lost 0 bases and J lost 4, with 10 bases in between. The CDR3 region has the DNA TGTGCCACCAGCAGAGATCCCTACAGTAATCAGCCCCAGCATTTT. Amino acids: CATSRDPYSNQPQHF. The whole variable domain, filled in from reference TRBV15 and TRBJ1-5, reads DAMVIQNPRYQVTQFGKPVTLSCSQTLNHNVMYWYQQKSSQAPKLLFHYYDKDFNNEADTPDNFQSRRPNTSFCFLDIRSPGLGDTAMYLCATSRDPYSNQPQHFGDGTRLSIL.

CDR3 nucleotides: TGCAGTGCTCCCAGCGGGAACACAGATACGCAGTATTTT. It translates to CSAPSGNTDTQYF. V is TRBV20-1 and J is TRBJ2-3; 7 bases align to TRBD2. The CDR3 runs to 13 residues. Germline CDR1 reads DFQATT; CDR2 reads SNEGSKA (reference sequence). V was clipped by 5 bases and J by 2 bases; unmatched bases: 4.

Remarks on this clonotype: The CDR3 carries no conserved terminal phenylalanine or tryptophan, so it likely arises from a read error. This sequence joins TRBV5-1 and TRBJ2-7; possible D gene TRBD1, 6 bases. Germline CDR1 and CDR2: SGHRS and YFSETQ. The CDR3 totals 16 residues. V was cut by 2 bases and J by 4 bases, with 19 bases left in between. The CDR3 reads CASSFTSGTTIYEQYL. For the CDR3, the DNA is TGCGCCAGCAGCTTCACTTCCGGGACAACGATTTACGAGCAGTACTTA.

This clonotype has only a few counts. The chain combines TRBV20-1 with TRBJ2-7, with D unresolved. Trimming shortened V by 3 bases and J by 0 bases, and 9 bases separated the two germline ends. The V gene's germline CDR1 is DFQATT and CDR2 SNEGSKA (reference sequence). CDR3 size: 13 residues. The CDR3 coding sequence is TGCAGTGCTAGTACAGCAAGCTCCTACGAGCAGTACTTC. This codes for CSASTASSYEQYF.

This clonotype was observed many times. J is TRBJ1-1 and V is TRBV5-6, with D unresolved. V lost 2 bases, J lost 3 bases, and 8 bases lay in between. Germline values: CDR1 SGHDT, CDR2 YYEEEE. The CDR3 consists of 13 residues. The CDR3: CASSLGRDTEAFF. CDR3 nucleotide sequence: TGTGCCAGCAGCTTAGGACGGGACACTGAAGCTTTCTTT.

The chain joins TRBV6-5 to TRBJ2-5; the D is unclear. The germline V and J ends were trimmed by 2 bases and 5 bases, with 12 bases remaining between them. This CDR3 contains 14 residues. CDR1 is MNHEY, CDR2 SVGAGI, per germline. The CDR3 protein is CASSYGPGWETQYF. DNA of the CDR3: TGTGCCAGCAGTTACGGGCCAGGCTGGGAGACCCAGTACTTC.